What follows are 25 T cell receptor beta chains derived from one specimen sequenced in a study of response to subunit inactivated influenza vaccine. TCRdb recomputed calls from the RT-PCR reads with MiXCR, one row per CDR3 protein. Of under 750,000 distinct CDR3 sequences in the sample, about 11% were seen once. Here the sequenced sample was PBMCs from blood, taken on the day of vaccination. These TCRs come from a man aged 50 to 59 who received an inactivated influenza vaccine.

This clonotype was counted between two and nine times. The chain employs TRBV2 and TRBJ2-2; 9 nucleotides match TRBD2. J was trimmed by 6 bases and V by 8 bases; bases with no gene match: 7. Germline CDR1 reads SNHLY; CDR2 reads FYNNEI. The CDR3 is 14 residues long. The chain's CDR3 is CASVAGVQAGELFF. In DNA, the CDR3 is TGTGCCAGCGTAGCGGGAGTTCAGGCCGGGGAGCTGTTTTTT.

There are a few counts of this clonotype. CDR3 region: CASSPRGLAGEYNEQFF. DNA for the CDR3: TGTGCCAGCAGCCCCCGGGGGCTAGCGGGAGAATACAATGAGCAGTTCTTC. This chain uses TRBV12-3 or TRBV12-4 with TRBJ2-1; 10 positions match TRBD2. V was pared by 6 bases and J by 4 bases, with 12 bases of the junction left unmatched. The CDR3 loop spans 17 amino acids.

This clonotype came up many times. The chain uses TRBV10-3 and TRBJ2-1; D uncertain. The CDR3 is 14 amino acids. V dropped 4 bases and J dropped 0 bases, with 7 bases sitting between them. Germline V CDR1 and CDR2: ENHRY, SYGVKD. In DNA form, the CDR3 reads TGTGCCATCAGTGGTACGAGCTCCTACAATGAGCAGTTCTTC. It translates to CAISGTSSYNEQFF.

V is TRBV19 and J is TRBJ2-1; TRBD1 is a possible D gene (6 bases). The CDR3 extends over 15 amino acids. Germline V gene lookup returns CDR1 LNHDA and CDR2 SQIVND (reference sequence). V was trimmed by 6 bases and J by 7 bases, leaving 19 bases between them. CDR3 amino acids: CASRNLTGHRNEQFF. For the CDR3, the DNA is TGTGCCAGTAGGAACCTCACGGGACACAGGAATGAGCAGTTCTTC.

The CDR3, as DNA: TGTGCCACCAGCAGAGACAGTACTAGCGGGAGAGGGAAGACCCAGTACTTC. Translation gives CATSRDSTSGRGKTQYF. The V and J genes are TRBV15 and TRBJ2-5; TRBD2 aligns across 11 bases. CDR1 and CDR2 (germline): LNHNV, YYDKDF (reference sequence). Germline trimming cut 0 bases from V and 6 bases from J; bases unmatched to any gene: 9. This CDR3 region has 17 residues.

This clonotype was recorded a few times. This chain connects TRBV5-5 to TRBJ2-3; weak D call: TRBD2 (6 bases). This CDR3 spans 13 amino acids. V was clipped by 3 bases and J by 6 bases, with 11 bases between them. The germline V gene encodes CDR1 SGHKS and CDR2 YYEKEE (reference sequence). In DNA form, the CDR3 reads TGTGCCAGCAGCTGGGGGACTCGGGATACGCAGTATTTT. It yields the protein CASSWGTRDTQYF.

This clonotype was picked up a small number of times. As DNA, the CDR3 is TGTGCCAGCAGCCGCGACAGGGGTAGCGGCAATCAGCCCCAGCATTTT. Translating gives CASSRDRGSGNQPQHF. This chain connects TRBV6-2 or TRBV6-3 to TRBJ1-5; 8 bases line up with TRBD1. The CDR3 has 16 residues. Germline V lookup: CDR1 MNHEY, CDR2 SVGEGT. With V trimmed by 6 bases and J by 2 bases, 9 bases remained unmatched.

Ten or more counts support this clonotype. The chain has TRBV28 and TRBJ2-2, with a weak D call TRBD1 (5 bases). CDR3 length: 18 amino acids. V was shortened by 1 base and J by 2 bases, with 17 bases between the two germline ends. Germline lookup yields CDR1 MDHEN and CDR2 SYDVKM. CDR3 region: CASSLSAGFLVNTGELFF. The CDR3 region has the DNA TGTGCCAGCAGTTTATCCGCAGGGTTTTTAGTAAACACCGGGGAGCTGTTTTTT.

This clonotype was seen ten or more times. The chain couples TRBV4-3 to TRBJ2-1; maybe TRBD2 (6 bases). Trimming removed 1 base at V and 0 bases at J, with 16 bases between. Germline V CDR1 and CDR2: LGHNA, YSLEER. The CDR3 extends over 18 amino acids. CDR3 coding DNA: TGCGCCAGCAGCCAAGGAACTGGGACTCCTAGCTCCTACAATGAGCAGTTCTTC. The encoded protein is CASSQGTGTPSSYNEQFF.

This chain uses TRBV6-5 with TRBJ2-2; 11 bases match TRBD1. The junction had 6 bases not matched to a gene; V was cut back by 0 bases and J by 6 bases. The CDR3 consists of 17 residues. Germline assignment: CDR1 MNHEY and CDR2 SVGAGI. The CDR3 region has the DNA TGTGCCAGCAGTTACTCGACTGGGACAGGGGGTGCCGGGGAGCTGTTTTTT. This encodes CASSYSTGTGGAGELFF.

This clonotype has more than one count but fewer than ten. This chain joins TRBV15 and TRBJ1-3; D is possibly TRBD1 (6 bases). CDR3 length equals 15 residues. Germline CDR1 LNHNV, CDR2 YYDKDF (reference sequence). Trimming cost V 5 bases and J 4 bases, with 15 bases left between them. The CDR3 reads CATSGGMGAGNTIYF. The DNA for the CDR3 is TGTGCCACCAGCGGGGGCATGGGGGCCGGAAACACCATATATTTT.

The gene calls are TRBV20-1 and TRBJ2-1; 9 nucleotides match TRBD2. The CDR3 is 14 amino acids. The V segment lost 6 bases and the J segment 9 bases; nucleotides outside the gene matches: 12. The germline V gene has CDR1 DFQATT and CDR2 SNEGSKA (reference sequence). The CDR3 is CSAQRGTSKSEQFF. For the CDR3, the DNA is TGCAGTGCCCAGAGGGGGACTAGCAAGAGTGAGCAGTTCTTC.

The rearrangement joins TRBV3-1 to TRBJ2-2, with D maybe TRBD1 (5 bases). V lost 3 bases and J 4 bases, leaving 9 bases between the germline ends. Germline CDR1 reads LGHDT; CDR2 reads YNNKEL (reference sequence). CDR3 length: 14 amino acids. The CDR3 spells CASSHSRATGELFF. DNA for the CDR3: TGTGCCAGCAGCCATAGCAGGGCCACCGGGGAGCTGTTTTTT. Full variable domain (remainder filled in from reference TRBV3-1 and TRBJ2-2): DTAVSQTPKYLVTQMGNDKSIKCEQNLGHDTMYWYKQDSKKFLKIMFSYNNKELIINETVPNRFSPKSPDKAHLNLHINSLELGDSAVYFCASSHSRATGELFFGEGSRLTVL.

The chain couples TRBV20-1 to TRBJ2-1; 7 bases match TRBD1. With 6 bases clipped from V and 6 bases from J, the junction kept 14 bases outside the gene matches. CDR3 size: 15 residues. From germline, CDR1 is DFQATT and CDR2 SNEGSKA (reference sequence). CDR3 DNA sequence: TGCAGTGCGGCTAAACAGGGGCGAAAACTCAATGAGCAGTTCTTC. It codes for CSAAKQGRKLNEQFF.

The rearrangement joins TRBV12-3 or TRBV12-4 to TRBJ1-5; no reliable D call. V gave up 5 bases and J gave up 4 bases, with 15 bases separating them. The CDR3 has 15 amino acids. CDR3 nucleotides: TGTGCCAGCAGTCCCTACCGGGAACGGAATCAGCCCCAGCATTTT. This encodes CASSPYRERNQPQHF.

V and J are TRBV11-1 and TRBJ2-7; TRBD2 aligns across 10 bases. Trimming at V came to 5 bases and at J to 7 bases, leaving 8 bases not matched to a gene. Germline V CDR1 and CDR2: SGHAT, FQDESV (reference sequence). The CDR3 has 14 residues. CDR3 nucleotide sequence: TGTGCCAGCAGCACTAGCGGGACGGTACGGGAGCAGTACTTC. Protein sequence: CASSTSGTVREQYF.

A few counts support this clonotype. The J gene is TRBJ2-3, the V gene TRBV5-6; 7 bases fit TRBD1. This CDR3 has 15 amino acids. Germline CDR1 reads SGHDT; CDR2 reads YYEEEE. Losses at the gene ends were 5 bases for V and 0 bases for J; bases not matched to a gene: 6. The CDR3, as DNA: TGTGCCAGCAGTACCACGGGACAGAGCACAGATACGCAGTATTTT. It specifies CASSTTGQSTDTQYF.

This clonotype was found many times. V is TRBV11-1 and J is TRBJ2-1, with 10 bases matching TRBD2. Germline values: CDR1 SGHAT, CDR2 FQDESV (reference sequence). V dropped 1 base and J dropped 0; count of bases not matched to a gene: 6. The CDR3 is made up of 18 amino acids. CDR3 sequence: CASSLDSLAGSSYNEQFF. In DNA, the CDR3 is TGTGCCAGCAGCTTAGATTCACTAGCGGGGAGCTCCTACAATGAGCAGTTCTTC.

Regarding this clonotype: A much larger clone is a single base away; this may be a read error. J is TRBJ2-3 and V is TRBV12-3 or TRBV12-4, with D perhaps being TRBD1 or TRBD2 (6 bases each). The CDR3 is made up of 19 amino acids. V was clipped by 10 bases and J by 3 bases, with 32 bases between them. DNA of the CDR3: TGTGCCATCAGACGGCTATGGCCGGGGGCGCCAAAGTCGACAGATACGCAGTATTTT. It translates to CAIRRLWPGAPKSTDTQYF.

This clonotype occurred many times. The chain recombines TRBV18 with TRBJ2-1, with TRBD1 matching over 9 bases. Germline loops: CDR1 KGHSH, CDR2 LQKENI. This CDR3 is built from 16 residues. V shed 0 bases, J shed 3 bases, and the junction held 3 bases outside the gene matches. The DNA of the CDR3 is TGTGCCAGCTCACCACCCGGGACAGGGATCTACAATGAGCAGTTCTTC. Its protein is CASSPPGTGIYNEQFF.

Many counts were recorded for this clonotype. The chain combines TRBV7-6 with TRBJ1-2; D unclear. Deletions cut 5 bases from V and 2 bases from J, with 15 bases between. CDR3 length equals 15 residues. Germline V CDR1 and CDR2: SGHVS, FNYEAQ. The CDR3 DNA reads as TGTGCCAGCAGCAAAGGGAGCCACCTCAACTATGGCTACACCTTC. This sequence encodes CASSKGSHLNYGYTF.

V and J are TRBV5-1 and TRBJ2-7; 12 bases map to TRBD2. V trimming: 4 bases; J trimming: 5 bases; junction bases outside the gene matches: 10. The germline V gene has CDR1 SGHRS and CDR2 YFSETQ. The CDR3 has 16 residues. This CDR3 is CASSEKIRTSGNEQYF. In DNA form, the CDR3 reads TGCGCCAGCAGCGAGAAAATACGGACTAGCGGGAACGAGCAGTACTTC. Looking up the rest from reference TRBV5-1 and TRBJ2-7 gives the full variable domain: KAGVTQTPRYLIKTRGQQVTLSCSPISGHRSVSWYQQTPGQGLQFLFEYFSETQRNKGNFPGRFSGRQFSNSRSEMNVSTLELGDSALYLCASSEKIRTSGNEQYFGPGTRLTVT.

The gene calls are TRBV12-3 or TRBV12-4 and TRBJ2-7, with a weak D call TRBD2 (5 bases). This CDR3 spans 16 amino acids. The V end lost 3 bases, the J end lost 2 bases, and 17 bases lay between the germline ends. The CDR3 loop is CASSLGPRTGPYEQYF. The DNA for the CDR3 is TGTGCCAGCAGTTTGGGCCCGCGGACTGGACCCTACGAGCAGTACTTC.

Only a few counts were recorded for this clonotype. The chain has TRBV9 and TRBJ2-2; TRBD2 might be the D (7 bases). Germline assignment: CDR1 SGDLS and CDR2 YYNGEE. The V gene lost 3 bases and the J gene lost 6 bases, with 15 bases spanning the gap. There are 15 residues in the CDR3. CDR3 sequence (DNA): TGTGCCAGCAGCGCGAGGGGGGGGCATGCCGGGGAGCTGTTTTTT. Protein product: CASSARGGHAGELFF.

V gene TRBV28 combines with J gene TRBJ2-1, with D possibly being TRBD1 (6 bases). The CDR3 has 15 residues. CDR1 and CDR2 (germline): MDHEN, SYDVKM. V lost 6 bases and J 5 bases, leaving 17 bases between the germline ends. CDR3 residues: CASSTHQDRNNEQFF. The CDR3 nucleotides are TGTGCCAGCAGCACCCACCAAGACAGGAACAATGAGCAGTTCTTC.